The 21 T cell receptor beta chains below all came from one sample that was sequenced in a study of blood T cells in healthy people across ages. Alongside a J-beta primer mix, a sample-barcoded 5' primer served in a second PCR lasting about 6 to 12 cycles. TCRdb ran MiXCR on the 5' RACE reads and lists one entry per CDR3 protein. In the table there are around 1,800,000 distinct CDR3 sequences, about two fifths of which are singletons. The specimen sequenced was blood. The source of these receptors is a human donor in good health.

This clonotype was counted a single time. The junction and the germline gene differ at one end; a read error may be behind it. The V and J genes are TRBV5-1 and TRBJ2-1; 9 bases match TRBD2. The germline CDR1 and CDR2 sequences are SGHRS and YFSETQ. CDR3 length equals 16 residues. CDR3 in DNA: TGCGCCGGCAGCTTGGCGGGCGGGGGGGCCGTTAATGAGCAGTTCTTC. Protein: CAGSLAGGGAVNEQFF.

The table lists this clonotype with a few counts. V and J are TRBV20-1 and TRBJ2-6; D call uncertain. The germline gives CDR1 DFQATT, CDR2 SNEGSKA (reference sequence). V dropped 6 bases and J dropped 4 bases, with 10 bases sitting between them. The CDR3 is 13 residues long. CDR3 sequence (DNA): TGCAGTGCCCCTCCAGCCGGGGCCAACGTCCTGACTTTC. It encodes CSAPPAGANVLTF.

The gene calls are TRBV20-1 and TRBJ2-5; D is possibly TRBD2 (5 bases). The CDR3 consists of 13 residues. Germline V CDR1 and CDR2: DFQATT, SNEGSKA (reference sequence). Trimming shortened V by 6 bases and J by 5 bases, and 16 bases separated the two germline ends. CDR3 amino acids: CSASGGTVETQYF. The CDR3 region has the DNA TGCAGTGCGAGTGGAGGAACGGTGGAGACCCAGTACTTC.

The DNA of the CDR3 is TGCGCCAGCAGCAGTGCAGGGACAGGTGCCAACGTCCTGACTTTC. This translates into CASSSAGTGANVLTF. The rearrangement links TRBV5-1 to TRBJ2-6; 8 bases are a match to TRBD1. Germline lookup yields CDR1 SGHRS and CDR2 YFSETQ. J lost 7 bases, V lost 4 bases, and 7 bases had no gene match. The CDR3 totals 15 residues.

The chain carries TRBV7-2 and TRBJ2-5, with D possibly TRBD2 on 6 matching bases. V was pared by 1 base and J by 2 bases, with 11 bases between. Germline CDR1 SGHTA, CDR2 FQGNSA. There are 15 residues in the CDR3. Here the CDR3 reads CASSLGRARQETQYF. Written as DNA, the CDR3 is TGTGCCAGCAGCTTAGGGAGGGCCCGACAAGAGACCCAGTACTTC.

This chain uses TRBV13 with TRBJ2-5; 9 nucleotides align to TRBD2. CDR1 is PRHDT, CDR2 FYEKMQ, per germline (reference sequence). The CDR3 length is 16 residues. V lost 1 base and J lost 5; bases outside the gene matches: 8. The chain's CDR3 is CASSLELAGDMETQYF. In nucleotides, the CDR3 is TGTGCCAGCAGCTTAGAATTAGCGGGGGACATGGAGACCCAGTACTTC. Filled out from reference TRBV13 and TRBJ2-5, the complete variable domain reads AAGVIQSPRHLIKEKRETATLKCYPIPRHDTVYWYQQGPGQDPQFLISFYEKMQSDKGSIPDRFSAQQFSDYHSELNMSSLELGDSALYFCASSLELAGDMETQYFGPGTRLLVL.

This clonotype was detected a few times. The V call is TRBV9, the J call TRBJ1-6; perhaps TRBD1 as D (5 bases). This CDR3 spans 16 amino acids. From germline, CDR1 is SGDLS and CDR2 YYNGEE. V was clipped by 1 base and J by 0 bases, with 8 bases between them. The CDR3: CASSVKGSSYNSPLHF. CDR3 nucleotide sequence: TGTGCCAGCAGCGTAAAGGGGAGCTCCTATAATTCACCCCTCCACTTT.

J is TRBJ2-7 and V is TRBV27; the D gene is possibly TRBD1 (6 bases). The germline CDR1 and CDR2 sequences are MNHEY and SMNVEV (reference sequence). Trimming removed 6 bases from V and 0 bases from J, with 21 bases in between. This CDR3 has 17 amino acids. The CDR3 loop reads CASSSYSGTTSSYEQYF. For the CDR3, the DNA is TGTGCCAGCAGCAGCTATTCCGGGACAACAAGCTCCTACGAGCAGTACTTC.

The rearrangement joins TRBV4-1 to TRBJ1-1; no definite D call. Germline CDR1 MGHRA, CDR2 YSYEKL. V lost 1 base, J lost 8 bases, and 11 bases lay in between. This CDR3 has 13 amino acids. The CDR3 nucleotides are TGCGCCAGCAGCCAAGGGATCGACAACGAAGCTTTCTTT. The encoded protein is CASSQGIDNEAFF.

As for this clonotype: Its ends do not fully match the called genes, so a read error is possible. This sequence joins TRBV12-3 or TRBV12-4 and TRBJ1-2; D remains ambiguous. This CDR3 has 18 amino acids. The CDR3 protein is CASSLRVLRRFGNYGHTF. In nucleotides, the CDR3 is TGTGCCAGCAGTCTACGGGTTCTCAGGAGGTTCGGGAACTATGGCCACACCTTC.

The rearrangement links TRBV7-2 to TRBJ2-5, with 9 bases matching TRBD2. Germline CDR1 is SGHTA and CDR2 is FQGNSA. CDR3 length: 15 residues. After removal of 1 base from V and 6 bases from J, the junction contained 6 bases not matched to a gene. The CDR3 reads CASSLDSGGSKTQYF. The CDR3 DNA is TGTGCCAGCAGCTTAGATAGCGGGGGTAGTAAGACCCAGTACTTC.

The CDR3 nucleotides read TGTGCCAGCAGTCCGGACAGGGGCTGGGACACTGAAGCTTTCTTT. Amino acids: CASSPDRGWDTEAFF. This chain joins TRBV12-3 or TRBV12-4 and TRBJ1-1; TRBD1 matches at 9 bases. The CDR3 has 15 amino acids. V lost 5 bases, J lost 3 bases, and 7 bases stayed unmatched.

V usage is TRBV9 and J usage is TRBJ2-3; 11 bases fit TRBD2. Germline V gene sequence: CDR1 SGDLS, CDR2 YYNGEE. V was pared by 3 bases and J by 4 bases, with 7 bases of the junction left unmatched. The CDR3 has 16 residues. The DNA for the CDR3 is TGTGCCAGCAGCGCGGGACTAGCGGTGGTCCCAGATACGCAGTATTTT. Translated: CASSAGLAVVPDTQYF.

This clonotype was observed a few times. This chain uses TRBV4-3 with TRBJ1-2, with 8 positions matching TRBD1. This CDR3 contains 14 residues. Germline CDR1 is LGHNA and CDR2 is YSLEER. The ends lost 0 bases at V and 8 bases at J; junction bases unmatched: 5. For the CDR3, the DNA is TGCGCCAGCAGCCAAGAAGAGACAGGGGACGGCTACACCTTC. This codes for CASSQEETGDGYTF.

This clonotype was counted between two and nine times. J is TRBJ1-2 and V is TRBV19; the D is unclear. V was clipped by 8 bases and J by 1 base, with 11 bases between them. The CDR3 loop spans 13 amino acids. The V gene's germline CDR1 is LNHDA and CDR2 SQIVND (reference sequence). CDR3 DNA sequence: TGTGCCAGTCGGCGTACTCTTAACTATGGCTACACCTTC. This encodes CASRRTLNYGYTF.

This clonotype was seen only a few times. CDR3 in amino acids: CASGDRQGANYNEQFF. The CDR3 region has the DNA TGCGCCAGCGGCGACAGACAGGGGGCAAACTACAATGAGCAGTTCTTC. The rearrangement joins TRBV5-1 to TRBJ2-1; TRBD1 agrees at 10 bases. The junction had 10 bases not matched to a gene; V was cut back by 7 bases and J by 3 bases. CDR3 length: 16 residues. Germline V gene data show CDR1 as SGHRS and CDR2 as YFSETQ.

The CDR3 bases are TGCGCCAGCAGCTTGGAGGGACAGGGGCAAAACGAGCAGTACTTC. The encoded protein is CASSLEGQGQNEQYF. J is TRBJ2-4 and V is TRBV5-1; TRBD1 matches 10 bases. Matching the DNA end better, TRBJ2-7 makes the J call doubtful. The CDR3 is 15 amino acids. Germline V gene lookup returns CDR1 SGHRS and CDR2 YFSETQ.

V gene TRBV7-2 combines with J gene TRBJ2-7; D unclear. Germline loops: CDR1 SGHTA, CDR2 FQGNSA. This CDR3 has 15 amino acids. V shed 3 bases and J shed 0 bases, with 12 bases lying between them. The CDR3 spells CASSFLGQSSYEQYF. In DNA, the CDR3 is TGTGCCAGCAGCTTTTTGGGTCAGAGCTCCTACGAGCAGTACTTC.

The chain combines TRBV20-1 with TRBJ2-3, with a possible D match to TRBD2 (7 bases). The CDR3 covers 17 residues. The germline V gene encodes CDR1 DFQATT and CDR2 SNEGSKA (reference sequence). The V end lost 1 base, the J end lost 0 bases, and 17 bases lay between the germline ends. The CDR3 DNA reads TGCAGTGCTAGAGGCCGGGGGGCGGTCCGTAGCACAGATACGCAGTATTTT. It codes for CSARGRGAVRSTDTQYF.

At least ten counts were recorded for this clonotype. The rearrangement links TRBV29-1 to TRBJ1-1; the match to TRBD1 covers 10 bases. CDR1 SQVTM and CDR2 ANQGSEA come from the germline V gene. CDR3 size: 11 residues. Trimming cost V 3 bases and J 11 bases; bases outside gene matches: 3. The CDR3 region is CSVETGGKAFF. In DNA form, the CDR3 reads TGCAGCGTTGAGACAGGGGGCAAGGCTTTCTTT.

This clonotype has only a few counts. The gene calls are TRBV7-2 and TRBJ2-5; 8 bases are shared with TRBD1. The CDR3 spans 15 residues. The junction had 8 bases not matched to a gene; V was cut back by 6 bases and J by 2 bases. Germline V gives CDR1 SGHTA, CDR2 FQGNSA. CDR3 bases: TGTGCCAGCAGATACGATGGACAGGGACAAGAGACCCAGTACTTC. Translated: CASRYDGQGQETQYF.